This entry describes one T cell receptor (beta chain). The antigen is unknown. Treatment given: roughly 18 received Ad26.COV2.S at low or high dose, single or two shots; 5 received placebo; per-sample allocation not given. All samples were drawn on day 63, counting from the first vaccine or placebo injection. This entry comes from a study of Ad26.COV2.S vaccination and SARS-CoV-2 variants. In the study overall: Ad26.COV2.S given intramuscularly, once or twice 56 days apart.

Sequencing used immunoSEQ multiplex PCR; TCRdb keeps in-frame clones, though not all of them. The sample holds about 680,000 clones; more than 80% are singletons and the top ten take about 1.5%. Whole-study findings and limits: Vaccinees displayed broader spike-specific TCR repertoires than placebo recipients.

The clonotype comes from a person aged 18-65 years who received the Ad26.COV2.S COVID-19 vaccine or a placebo. The material sequenced was peripheral blood, taken in a trial of Ad26.COV2.S vaccine versus placebo.

CDR3 bases: TGTGCCAGCGGGGGACTTCTCCAGGGAGATACGCAGTATTTT. The encoded protein is CASGGLLQGDTQYF. The V call is TRBV2, the J call TRBJ2-3; TRBD2 is a possible D gene (6 bases). The germline V and J ends were trimmed by 8 bases and 5 bases, with 17 bases remaining between them. CDR3 length: 14 residues. Germline V gene data show CDR1 as SNHLY and CDR2 as FYNNEI. Combining the CDR3 with reference TRBV2 and TRBJ2-3 gives the whole variable domain EPEVTQTPSHQVTQMGQEVILRCVPISNHLYFYWYRQILGQKVEFLVSFYNNEISEKSEIFDDQFSVERPDGSNFTLKIRSTKLEDSAMYFCASGGLLQGDTQYFGPGTRLTVL.